The 17 T cell receptor beta chains listed next were all sequenced from one sample in a study of a mutant IDH1 vaccine in newly diagnosed glioma. These receptors are not linked to any known antigen. Sample time point: week 35, safety follow-up. All doses held 300 ug of mutant IDH1 20-mer peptide, with topical imiquimod. TCRdb's copy holds only in-frame clones and misses some; the assay was immunoSEQ multiplex PCR. Of about 30,000 clones in the sample, roughly 75% were seen once. This material consisted of PBMCs, taken from a glioma patient whose treatment included an IDH1 peptide vaccine. These receptors all come from a woman aged 40-49 years with glioma.

The V and J genes are TRBV12-5 and TRBJ2-7, with 12 bases identical to TRBD1. Germline V gives CDR1 LGHNT, CDR2 FRNRAP. The ends lost 2 bases at V and 5 bases at J; junction bases unmatched: 4. CDR3 length: 15 residues. CDR3 in amino acids: CASGLYRDRGHEQYF. For the CDR3, the DNA is TGTGCTAGTGGTTTGTACCGGGACAGGGGGCACGAGCAGTACTTC.

The V call is TRBV7-9, the J call TRBJ2-7; the match to TRBD1 covers 7 bases. The CDR3 has 14 residues. V lost 4 bases to trimming and J lost 2 bases; unmatched junction nucleotides: 5. Per the germline V gene, CDR1 is SEHNR and CDR2 is FQNEAQ (reference sequence). The CDR3 loop reads CASSYRDSPYEQYF. The CDR3 DNA is TGTGCCAGCAGCTACCGGGACAGTCCCTACGAGCAGTACTTC. Combining the CDR3 with reference TRBV7-9 and TRBJ2-7 gives the whole variable domain DTGVSQNPRHKITKRGQNVTFRCDPISEHNRLYWYRQTLGQGPEFLTYFQNEAQLEKSRLLSDRFSAERPKGSFSTLEIQRTEQGDSAMYLCASSYRDSPYEQYFGPGTRLTVT.

This chain uses TRBV6-1 with TRBJ1-1; D possibly corresponds to TRBD1 (5 bases). Trimming shortened V by 6 bases and J by 7 bases, and 21 bases separated the two germline ends. Germline V gene lookup returns CDR1 MNHNS and CDR2 SASEGT. There are 15 residues in the CDR3. DNA of the CDR3: TGTGCCAGCAGGCCCCGAGGGACGGATTTGGGTGAAGCTTTCTTT. This translates into CASRPRGTDLGEAFF.

DNA for the CDR3: TGTGCCAGCCAACCTTCCGGGACAGTCTCCTACGAGCAGTACTTC. Protein product: CASQPSGTVSYEQYF. This rearrangement joins TRBV7-9 to TRBJ2-7, with TRBD1 matching over 7 bases. CDR1 SEHNR and CDR2 FQNEAQ come from the germline V gene (reference sequence). The CDR3 length is 15 residues. Losses at the gene ends were 8 bases for V and 0 bases for J; bases not matched to a gene: 10.

The chain recombines TRBV5-1 with TRBJ2-7, with 7 bases fitting TRBD1. V lost 4 bases to trimming and J lost 2 bases; unmatched junction nucleotides: 6. The CDR3 consists of 14 residues. Germline-derived CDR1 and CDR2 are SGHRS and YFSETQ. CDR3 coding DNA: TGCGCCAGCAGCATGACAGGGATTCCCTACGAGCAGTACTTC. This encodes CASSMTGIPYEQYF.

The chain employs TRBV18 and TRBJ2-2; D ambiguous. V gave up 6 bases and J gave up 1 base, with 12 bases separating them. Germline V lookup: CDR1 KGHSH, CDR2 LQKENI. This CDR3 contains 15 residues. CDR3 in amino acids: CASSVGTRNTGELFF. DNA for the CDR3: TGTGCCAGCTCCGTGGGTACCAGGAACACCGGGGAGCTGTTTTTT.

The V call is TRBV10-1, the J call TRBJ2-7, with TRBD1 identical over 8 bases. Unmatched junction bases numbered 2, after V lost 6 bases and J lost 1 base. Per germline, CDR1 WNHNN and CDR2 SYGVQD (reference sequence). This CDR3 contains 13 residues. CDR3 region: CASSTGGSYEQYF. In DNA form, the CDR3 reads TGCGCCAGCAGCACAGGGGGTTCCTACGAGCAGTACTTC.

This clone is labeled medium-sized. The chain uses TRBV7-9 and TRBJ1-6; 9 positions agree with TRBD1. The trim removed 8 bases at V and 10 bases at J, leaving 9 bases unmatched. The V gene's germline CDR1 is SEHNR and CDR2 FQNEAQ (reference sequence). The CDR3 extends over 14 amino acids. The CDR3 loop is CASAPGTGKSPLHF. The CDR3 DNA reads TGTGCCAGCGCCCCCGGGACAGGGAAGTCACCCCTCCACTTT.

The V and J genes are TRBV6-6 and TRBJ2-1; possible D gene TRBD1, 6 bases. The CDR3 has 14 amino acids. Germline V gene sequence: CDR1 MNHNY, CDR2 SVGAGI (reference sequence). V was shortened by 10 bases and J by 4 bases, with 17 bases between the two germline ends. CDR3 sequence: CATLAGVLYNEQFF. The CDR3 nucleotides read TGTGCCACCCTCGCAGGGGTCCTATACAATGAGCAGTTCTTC.

The chain has TRBV7-2 and TRBJ1-1; D unclear. Germline loops: CDR1 SGHTA, CDR2 FQGNSA. The CDR3 has 15 residues. Trimming removed 1 base at V and 0 bases at J, with 9 bases between. The CDR3 DNA reads TGTGCCAGCAGCTTAGTAGTCGGTTTGAACACTGAAGCTTTCTTT. Its protein is CASSLVVGLNTEAFF.

This clone turned up a few times. This sequence joins TRBV2 and TRBJ1-5; D might be TRBD1 (5 bases). The germline V gene encodes CDR1 SNHLY and CDR2 FYNNEI. CDR3 length: 13 residues. V was pared by 8 bases and J by 1 base, with 9 bases between. CDR3: CASSWGSNQPQHF. The CDR3 bases are TGTGCCAGCTCCTGGGGGAGCAATCAGCCCCAGCATTTT.

The rearrangement links TRBV30 to TRBJ2-5; D unresolved. The germline V gene encodes CDR1 GTSNPN and CDR2 SVGIG (reference sequence). Between the trimmed V and J ends, which lost 1 base and 4 bases, there was a span of 10 bases. The CDR3 loop spans 13 amino acids. The CDR3 protein is CAWSGPRSETQYF. Here the CDR3 DNA reads TGTGCCTGGAGTGGGCCCCGCTCAGAGACCCAGTACTTC.

This clone has just a few counts. V gene TRBV7-9 combines with J gene TRBJ1-2, with unresolved D. V lost 5 bases, J lost 4 bases, and 20 bases lay in between. There are 16 residues in the CDR3. Germline V gene lookup returns CDR1 SEHNR and CDR2 FQNEAQ (reference sequence). The CDR3 loop is CASSPNLRAPPYGYTF. The CDR3 DNA sequence: TGTGCCAGCAGCCCCAATCTTCGGGCCCCACCCTATGGCTACACCTTC. Filled out from reference TRBV7-9 and TRBJ1-2, the complete variable domain reads DTGVSQNPRHKITKRGQNVTFRCDPISEHNRLYWYRQTLGQGPEFLTYFQNEAQLEKSRLLSDRFSAERPKGSFSTLEIQRTEQGDSAMYLCASSPNLRAPPYGYTFGSGTRLTVV.

This clone was observed a single time. The V and J genes are TRBV5-1 and TRBJ2-2; D not resolved. V lost 4 bases and J lost 4, with 17 bases in between. Germline CDR1 SGHRS, CDR2 YFSETQ. The CDR3 length is 16 residues. The CDR3 DNA reads as TGCGCCAGCAGCCTTCAAAGATCCATTACCACCGGGGAGCTGTTTTTT. Protein: CASSLQRSITTGELFF.

This chain connects TRBV19 to TRBJ2-5; 8 bases are a match to TRBD1. The V gene end was trimmed by 6 bases and the J gene end by 5 bases; junction bases not matched to a gene: 5. The CDR3 extends over 13 amino acids. Looked up from germline, CDR1 is LNHDA and CDR2 is SQIVND (reference sequence). The CDR3 sequence: CASSSGGRETQYF. CDR3 bases: TGTGCCAGTAGCTCAGGGGGCAGGGAGACCCAGTACTTC.

V and J are TRBV7-9 and TRBJ1-1, with 8 nucleotides matching TRBD1. Germline trimming cut 5 bases from V and 6 bases from J; bases unmatched to any gene: 8. Germline V lookup: CDR1 SEHNR, CDR2 FQNEAQ (reference sequence). CDR3 length: 14 residues. The CDR3 is CASSRTGFDAEAFF. Written as DNA, the CDR3 is TGTGCCAGCAGCAGGACAGGGTTCGACGCTGAAGCTTTCTTT.

The rearrangement uses TRBV10-1 and TRBJ2-3; 11 bases match TRBD2. The CDR3 sequence is 16 residues long. V lost 2 bases, J lost 4 bases, and 5 bases stayed unmatched. The V gene's germline CDR1 is WNHNN and CDR2 SYGVQD (reference sequence). This chain's CDR3 is CASSEALAGGADTQYF. The CDR3 bases are TGCGCCAGCAGTGAGGCCCTAGCGGGGGGCGCAGATACGCAGTATTTT.